One and the same sample provided the 4 T cell receptor beta chains below, sequenced in a study of T cell responses to AZD1222 COVID-19 vaccine. The data were produced by immunoSEQ multiplex PCR, yet TCRdb's version contains in-frame clones alone and is incomplete. The data hold approximately 110,000 clones, with around 89% observed a single time. This sample comprised peripheral blood, obtained on day 0 of AZD1222 vaccination. The receptors derive from an adult in good health.

The V gene is TRBV7-9, the J gene TRBJ2-3, with 11 bases matching TRBD2. J was trimmed by 2 bases and V by 5 bases; bases with no gene match: 6. There are 16 residues in the CDR3. Per germline, CDR1 SEHNR and CDR2 FQNEAQ (reference sequence). The CDR3 DNA sequence: TGTGCCAGCAGCCTACTAGCGGGGGCCGACACAGATACGCAGTATTTT. This translates into CASSLLAGADTDTQYF.

On this clone itself: The same CDR3 is also encoded by other DNA sequences in this sample. The rearrangement joins TRBV29-1 to TRBJ1-2; TRBD1 matches at 7 bases. The CDR3 has 12 residues. V lost 4 bases, J lost 3 bases, and 2 bases stayed unmatched. Looked up from germline, CDR1 is SQVTM and CDR2 is ANQGSEA. The CDR3 is CSVGQGDYGYTF. The CDR3 DNA reads as TGCAGCGTTGGGCAGGGGGACTATGGCTACACCTTC. Together with reference TRBV29-1 and TRBJ1-2, the CDR3 gives the full variable domain: SAVISQKPSRDICQRGTSLTIQCQVDSQVTMMFWYRQQPGQSLTLIATANQGSEATYESGFVIDKFPISRPNLTFSTLTVSNMSPEDSSIYLCSVGQGDYGYTFGSGTRLTVV.

The chain joins TRBV30 to TRBJ1-1; possible D gene TRBD1, 6 bases. This CDR3 has 13 residues. V lost 4 bases and J lost 1, with 10 bases in between. CDR1 is GTSNPN, CDR2 SVGIG, per germline (reference sequence). The CDR3 bases are TGTGCCTGGAATCAGGGGACGAACACTGAAGCTTTCTTT. Translated: CAWNQGTNTEAFF.

The V and J genes are TRBV7-6 and TRBJ2-1; possibly TRBD2 for D (6 bases). V shed 0 bases and J shed 0 bases, with 9 bases lying between them. CDR1 is SGHVS and CDR2 is FNYEAQ in the germline V gene. The CDR3 spans 16 residues. Written as DNA, the CDR3 is TGTGCCAGCAGCTTAGCGTACGGGAGCTCCTACAATGAGCAGTTCTTC. Its translation is CASSLAYGSSYNEQFF.